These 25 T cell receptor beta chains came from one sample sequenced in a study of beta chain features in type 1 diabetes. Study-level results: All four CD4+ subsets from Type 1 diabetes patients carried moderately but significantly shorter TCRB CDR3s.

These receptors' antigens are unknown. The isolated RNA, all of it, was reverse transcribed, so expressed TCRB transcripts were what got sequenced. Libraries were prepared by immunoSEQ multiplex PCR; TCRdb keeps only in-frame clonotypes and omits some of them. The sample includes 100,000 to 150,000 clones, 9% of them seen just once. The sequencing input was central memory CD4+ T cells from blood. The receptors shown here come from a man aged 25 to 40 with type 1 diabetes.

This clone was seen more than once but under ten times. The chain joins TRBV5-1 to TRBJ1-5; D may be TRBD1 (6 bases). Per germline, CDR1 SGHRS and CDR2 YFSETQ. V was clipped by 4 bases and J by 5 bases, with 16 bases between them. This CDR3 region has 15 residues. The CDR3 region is CASSREGGSYQPQHF. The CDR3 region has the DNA TGCGCCAGCAGCCGCGAAGGGGGTTCTTATCAGCCCCAGCATTTT.

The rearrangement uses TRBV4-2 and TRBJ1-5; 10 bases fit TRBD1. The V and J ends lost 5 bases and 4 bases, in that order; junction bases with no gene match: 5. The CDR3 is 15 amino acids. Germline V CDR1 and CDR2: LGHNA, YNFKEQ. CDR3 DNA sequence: TGTGCCAGCAGCTCAGACAGGGGGCAGAATCAGCCCCAGCATTTT. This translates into CASSSDRGQNQPQHF.

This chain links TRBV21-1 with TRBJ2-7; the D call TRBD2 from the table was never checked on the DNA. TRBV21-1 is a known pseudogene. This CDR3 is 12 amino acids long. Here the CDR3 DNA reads TGTGCCAGCAGCAAAAGTCCGGACGAGCAGTACTTC. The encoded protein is CASSKSPDEQYF.

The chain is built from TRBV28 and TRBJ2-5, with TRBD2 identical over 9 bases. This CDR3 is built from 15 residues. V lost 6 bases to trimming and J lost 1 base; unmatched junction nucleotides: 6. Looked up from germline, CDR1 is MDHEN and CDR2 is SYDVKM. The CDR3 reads CASRSRGGSQETQYF. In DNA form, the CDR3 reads TGTGCCAGCAGATCGCGGGGGGGATCCCAAGAGACCCAGTACTTC.

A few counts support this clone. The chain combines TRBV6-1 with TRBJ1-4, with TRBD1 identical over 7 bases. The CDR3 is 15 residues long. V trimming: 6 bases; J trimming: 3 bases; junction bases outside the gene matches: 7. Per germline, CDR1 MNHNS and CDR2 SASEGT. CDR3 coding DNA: TGTGCCAGCAGCCCAGACAGGGACGCTAATGAAAAACTGTTTTTT. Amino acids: CASSPDRDANEKLFF.

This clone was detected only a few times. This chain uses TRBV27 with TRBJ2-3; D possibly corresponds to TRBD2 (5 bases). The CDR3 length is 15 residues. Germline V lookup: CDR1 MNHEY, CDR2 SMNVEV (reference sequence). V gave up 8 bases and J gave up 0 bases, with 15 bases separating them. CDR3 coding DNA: TGTGCCAGCCACTCCCAGCGGACTAGCACAGATACGCAGTATTTT. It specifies CASHSQRTSTDTQYF.

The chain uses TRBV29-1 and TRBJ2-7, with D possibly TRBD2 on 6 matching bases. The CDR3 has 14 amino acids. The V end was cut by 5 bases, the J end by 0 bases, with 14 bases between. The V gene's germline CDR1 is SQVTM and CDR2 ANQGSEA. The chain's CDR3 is CSVRPYGSSYEQYF. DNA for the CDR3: TGCAGCGTTCGCCCCTACGGGAGCTCCTACGAGCAGTACTTC.

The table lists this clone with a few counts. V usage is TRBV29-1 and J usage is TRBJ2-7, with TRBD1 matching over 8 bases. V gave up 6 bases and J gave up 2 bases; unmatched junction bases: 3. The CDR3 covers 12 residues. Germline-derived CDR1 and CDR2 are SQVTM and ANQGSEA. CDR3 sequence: CSVRQGPYEQYF. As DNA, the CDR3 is TGCAGCGTGCGACAGGGGCCCTACGAGCAGTACTTC.

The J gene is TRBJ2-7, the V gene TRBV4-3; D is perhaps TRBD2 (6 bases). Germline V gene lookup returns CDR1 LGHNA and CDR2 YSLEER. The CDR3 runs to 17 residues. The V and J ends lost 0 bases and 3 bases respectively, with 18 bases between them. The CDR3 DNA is TGCGCCAGCAGCCAAGATGGGTACGGGACTGGAAACTACGAGCAGTACTTC. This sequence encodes CASSQDGYGTGNYEQYF.

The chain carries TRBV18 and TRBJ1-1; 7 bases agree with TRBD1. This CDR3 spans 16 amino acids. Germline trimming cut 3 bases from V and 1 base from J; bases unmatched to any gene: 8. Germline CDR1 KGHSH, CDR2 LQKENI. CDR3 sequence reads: CASSPLYRQGNTEAFF. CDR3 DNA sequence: TGTGCCAGCTCACCCTTATACAGACAGGGGAACACTGAAGCTTTCTTT.

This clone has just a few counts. The CDR3 loop reads CASSSPGNRDHEETQYF. CDR3 in DNA: TGTGCCAGCAGCTCCCCGGGAAACCGTGATCACGAAGAGACCCAGTACTTC. V and J are TRBV7-9 and TRBJ2-5; D might be TRBD2 (5 bases). The germline CDR1 and CDR2 sequences are SEHNR and FQNEAQ (reference sequence). V shed 4 bases and J shed 3 bases, with 21 bases lying between them. CDR3 size: 17 residues. The variable domain in full, with the rest retrieved from reference TRBV7-9 and TRBJ2-5, is DTGVSQNPRHKITKRGQNVTFRCDPISEHNRLYWYRQTLGQGPEFLTYFQNEAQLEKSRLLSDRFSAERPKGSFSTLEIQRTEQGDSAMYLCASSSPGNRDHEETQYFGPGTRLLVL.

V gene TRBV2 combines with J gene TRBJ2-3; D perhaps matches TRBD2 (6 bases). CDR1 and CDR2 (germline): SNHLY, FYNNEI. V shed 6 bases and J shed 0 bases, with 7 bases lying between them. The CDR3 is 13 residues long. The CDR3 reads CASRRDSTDTQYF. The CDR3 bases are TGTGCCAGCAGGCGGGACAGCACAGATACGCAGTATTTT.

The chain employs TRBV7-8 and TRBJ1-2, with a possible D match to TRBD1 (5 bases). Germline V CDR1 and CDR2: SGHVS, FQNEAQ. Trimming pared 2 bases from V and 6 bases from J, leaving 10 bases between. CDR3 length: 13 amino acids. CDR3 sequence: CASSLSQGHGYTF. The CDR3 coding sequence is TGTGCCAGCAGCTTAAGTCAGGGCCATGGCTACACCTTC.

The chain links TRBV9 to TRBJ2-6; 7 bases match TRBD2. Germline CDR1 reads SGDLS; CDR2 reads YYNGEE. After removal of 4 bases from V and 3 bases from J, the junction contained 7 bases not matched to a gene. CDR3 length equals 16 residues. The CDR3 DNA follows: TGTGCCAGCAGCCCGTTCGGGGAGGGTGGGGCCAACGTCCTGACTTTC. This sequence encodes CASSPFGEGGANVLTF.

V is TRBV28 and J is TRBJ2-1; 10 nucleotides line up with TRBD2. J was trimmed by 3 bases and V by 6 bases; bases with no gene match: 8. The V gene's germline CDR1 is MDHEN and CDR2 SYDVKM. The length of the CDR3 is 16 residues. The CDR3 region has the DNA TGTGCCAGCAGCTCGTTGGAGCGGGGGGGCTACAATGAGCAGTTCTTC. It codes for CASSSLERGGYNEQFF.

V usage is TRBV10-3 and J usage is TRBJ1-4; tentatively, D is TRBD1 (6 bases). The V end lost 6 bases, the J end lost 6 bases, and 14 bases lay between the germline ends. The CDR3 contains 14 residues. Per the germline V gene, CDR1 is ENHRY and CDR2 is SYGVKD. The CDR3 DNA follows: TGTGCCATCAGGTCAACAGGGCAGGATGAAAAACTGTTTTTT. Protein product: CAIRSTGQDEKLFF.

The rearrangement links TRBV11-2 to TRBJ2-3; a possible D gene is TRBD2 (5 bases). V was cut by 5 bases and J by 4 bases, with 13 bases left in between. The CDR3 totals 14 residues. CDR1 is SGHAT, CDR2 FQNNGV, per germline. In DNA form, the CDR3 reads TGTGCCAGCAGCCCTACTAGTTGGGCAGATACGCAGTATTTT. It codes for CASSPTSWADTQYF.

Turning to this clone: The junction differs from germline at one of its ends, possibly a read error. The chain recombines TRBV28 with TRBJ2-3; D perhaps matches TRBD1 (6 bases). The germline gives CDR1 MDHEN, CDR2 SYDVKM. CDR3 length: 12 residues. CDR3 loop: CASSLGAETQYF. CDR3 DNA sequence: TGTGCCAGCAGTTTGGGGGCAGAAACGCAGTATTTT.

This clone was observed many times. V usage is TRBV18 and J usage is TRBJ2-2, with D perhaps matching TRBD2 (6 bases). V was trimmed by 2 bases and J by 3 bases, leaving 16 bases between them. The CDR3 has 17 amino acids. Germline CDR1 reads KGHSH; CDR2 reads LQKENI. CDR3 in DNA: TGTGCCAGCTCACCAGCCTTTGGGGGGAGCGACACCGGGGAGCTGTTTTTT. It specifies CASSPAFGGSDTGELFF.

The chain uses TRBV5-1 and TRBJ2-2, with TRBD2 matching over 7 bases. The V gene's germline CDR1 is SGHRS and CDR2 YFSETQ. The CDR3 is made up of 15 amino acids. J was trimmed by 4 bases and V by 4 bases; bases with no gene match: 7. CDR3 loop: CASSPTSAGTGELFF. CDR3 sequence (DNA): TGCGCCAGCAGCCCCACTAGCGCGGGCACCGGGGAGCTGTTTTTT.

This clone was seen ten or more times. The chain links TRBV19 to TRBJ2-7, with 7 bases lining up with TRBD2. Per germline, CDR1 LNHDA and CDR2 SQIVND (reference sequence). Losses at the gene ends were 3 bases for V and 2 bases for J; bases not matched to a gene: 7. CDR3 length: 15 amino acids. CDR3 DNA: TGTGCCAGTAGTATGGGAGGGACTGGAACCTACGAGCAGTACTTC. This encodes CASSMGGTGTYEQYF. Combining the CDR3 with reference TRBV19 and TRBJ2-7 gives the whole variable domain DGGITQSPKYLFRKEGQNVTLSCEQNLNHDAMYWYRQDPGQGLRLIYYSQIVNDFQKGDIAEGYSVSREKKESFPLTVTSAQKNPTAFYLCASSMGGTGTYEQYFGPGTRLTVT.

The CDR3 nucleotides are TGTGCCAGCAGCGCCTCTACAGTTCTAGCCAAAAACATTCAGTACTTC. Translated, it gives CASSASTVLAKNIQYF. The rearrangement joins TRBV7-9 to TRBJ2-4; no firm D call. The CDR3 spans 16 residues. The germline V gene has CDR1 SEHNR and CDR2 FQNEAQ (reference sequence). V lost 5 bases, J lost 0 bases, and 14 bases lay in between.

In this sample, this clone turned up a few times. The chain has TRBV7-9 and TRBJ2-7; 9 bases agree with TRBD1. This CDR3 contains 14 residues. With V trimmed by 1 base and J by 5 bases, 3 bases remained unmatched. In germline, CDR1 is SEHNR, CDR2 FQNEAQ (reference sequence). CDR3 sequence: CASSLGQGVHEQYF. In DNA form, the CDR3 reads TGTGCCAGCAGCTTAGGACAGGGGGTCCACGAGCAGTACTTC.

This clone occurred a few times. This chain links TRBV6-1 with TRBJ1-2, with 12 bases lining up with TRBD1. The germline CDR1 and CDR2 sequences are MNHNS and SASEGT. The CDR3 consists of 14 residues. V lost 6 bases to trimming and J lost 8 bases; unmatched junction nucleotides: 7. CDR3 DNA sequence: TGTGCCAGCAGCCAGGAGGGACAGGGGGCCGGCTACACCTTC. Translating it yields CASSQEGQGAGYTF.

CDR3 in amino acids: CASSLGGTQHF. CDR3 coding DNA: TGTGCCAGCAGCCTCGGGGGGACCCAGCATTTT. The V and J genes are TRBV12-1 and TRBJ1-5. TRBV12-1 is a known pseudogene. The CDR3 length is 11 residues.